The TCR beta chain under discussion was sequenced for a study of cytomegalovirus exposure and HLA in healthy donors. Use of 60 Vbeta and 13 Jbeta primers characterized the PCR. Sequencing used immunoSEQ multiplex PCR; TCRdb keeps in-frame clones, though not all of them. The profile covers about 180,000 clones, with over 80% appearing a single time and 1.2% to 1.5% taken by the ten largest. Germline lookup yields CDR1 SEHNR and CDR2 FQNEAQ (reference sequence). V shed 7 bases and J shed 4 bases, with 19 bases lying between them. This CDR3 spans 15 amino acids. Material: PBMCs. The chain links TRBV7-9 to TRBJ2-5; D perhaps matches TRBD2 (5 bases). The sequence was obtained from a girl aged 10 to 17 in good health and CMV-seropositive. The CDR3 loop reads CASNSRDIWGETQYF. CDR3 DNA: TGTGCCAGCAACTCCCGGGATATCTGGGGAGAGACCCAGTACTTC. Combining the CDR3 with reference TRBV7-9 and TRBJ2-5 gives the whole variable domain DTGVSQNPRHKITKRGQNVTFRCDPISEHNRLYWYRQTLGQGPEFLTYFQNEAQLEKSRLLSDRFSAERPKGSFSTLEIQRTEQGDSAMYLCASNSRDIWGETQYFGPGTRLLVL.